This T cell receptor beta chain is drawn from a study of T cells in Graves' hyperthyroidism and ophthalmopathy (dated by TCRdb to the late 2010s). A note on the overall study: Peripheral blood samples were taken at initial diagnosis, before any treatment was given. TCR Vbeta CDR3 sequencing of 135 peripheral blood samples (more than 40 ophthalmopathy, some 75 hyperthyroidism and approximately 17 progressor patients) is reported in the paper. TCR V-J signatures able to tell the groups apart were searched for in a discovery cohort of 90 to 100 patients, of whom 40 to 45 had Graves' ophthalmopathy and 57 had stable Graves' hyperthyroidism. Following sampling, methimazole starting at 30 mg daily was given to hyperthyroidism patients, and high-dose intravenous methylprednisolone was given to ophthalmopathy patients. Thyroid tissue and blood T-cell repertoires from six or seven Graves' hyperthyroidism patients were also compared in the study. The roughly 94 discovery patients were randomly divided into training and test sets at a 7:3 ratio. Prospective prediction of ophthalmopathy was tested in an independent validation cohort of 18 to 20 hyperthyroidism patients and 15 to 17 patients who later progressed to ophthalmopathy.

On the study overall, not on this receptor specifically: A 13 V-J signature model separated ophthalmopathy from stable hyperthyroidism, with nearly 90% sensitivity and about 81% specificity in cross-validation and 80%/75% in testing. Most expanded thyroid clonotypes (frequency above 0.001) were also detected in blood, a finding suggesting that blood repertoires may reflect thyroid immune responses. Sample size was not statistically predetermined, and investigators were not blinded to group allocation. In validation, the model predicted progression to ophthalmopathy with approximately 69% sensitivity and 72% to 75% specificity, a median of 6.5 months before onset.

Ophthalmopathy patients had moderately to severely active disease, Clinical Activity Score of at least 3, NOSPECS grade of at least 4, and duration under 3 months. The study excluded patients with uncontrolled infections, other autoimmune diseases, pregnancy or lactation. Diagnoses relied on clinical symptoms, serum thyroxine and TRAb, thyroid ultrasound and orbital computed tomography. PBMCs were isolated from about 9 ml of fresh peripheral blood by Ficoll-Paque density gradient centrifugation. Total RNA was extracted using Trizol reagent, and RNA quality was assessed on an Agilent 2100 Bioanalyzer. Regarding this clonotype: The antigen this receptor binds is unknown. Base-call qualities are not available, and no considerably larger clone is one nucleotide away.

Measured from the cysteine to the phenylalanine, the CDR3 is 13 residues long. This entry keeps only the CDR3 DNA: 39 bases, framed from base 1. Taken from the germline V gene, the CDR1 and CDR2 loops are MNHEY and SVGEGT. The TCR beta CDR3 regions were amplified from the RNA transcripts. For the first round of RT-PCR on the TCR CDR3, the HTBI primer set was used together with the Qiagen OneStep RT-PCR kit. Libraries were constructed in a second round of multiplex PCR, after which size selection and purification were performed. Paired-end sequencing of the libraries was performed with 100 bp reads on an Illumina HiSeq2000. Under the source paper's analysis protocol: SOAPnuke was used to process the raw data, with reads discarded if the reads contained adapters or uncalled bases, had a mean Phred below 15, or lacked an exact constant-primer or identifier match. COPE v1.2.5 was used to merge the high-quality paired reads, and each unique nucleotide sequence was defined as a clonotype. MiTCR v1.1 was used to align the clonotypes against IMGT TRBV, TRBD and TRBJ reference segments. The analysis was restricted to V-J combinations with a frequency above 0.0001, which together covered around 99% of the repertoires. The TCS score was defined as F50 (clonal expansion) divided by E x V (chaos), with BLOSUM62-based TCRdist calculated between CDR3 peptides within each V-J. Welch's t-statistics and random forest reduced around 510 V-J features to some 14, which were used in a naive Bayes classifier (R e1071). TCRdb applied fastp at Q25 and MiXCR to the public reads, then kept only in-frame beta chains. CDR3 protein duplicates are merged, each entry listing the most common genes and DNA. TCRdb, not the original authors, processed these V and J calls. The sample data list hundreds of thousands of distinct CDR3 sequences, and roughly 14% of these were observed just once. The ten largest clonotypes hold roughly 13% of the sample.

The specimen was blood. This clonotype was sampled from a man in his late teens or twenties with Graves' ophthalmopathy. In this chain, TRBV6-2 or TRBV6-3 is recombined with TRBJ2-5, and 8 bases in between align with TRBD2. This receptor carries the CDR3 CAGARGGQETQYF. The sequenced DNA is TGTGCAGGGGCCCGGGGGGGCCAAGAGACCCAGTACTTC.